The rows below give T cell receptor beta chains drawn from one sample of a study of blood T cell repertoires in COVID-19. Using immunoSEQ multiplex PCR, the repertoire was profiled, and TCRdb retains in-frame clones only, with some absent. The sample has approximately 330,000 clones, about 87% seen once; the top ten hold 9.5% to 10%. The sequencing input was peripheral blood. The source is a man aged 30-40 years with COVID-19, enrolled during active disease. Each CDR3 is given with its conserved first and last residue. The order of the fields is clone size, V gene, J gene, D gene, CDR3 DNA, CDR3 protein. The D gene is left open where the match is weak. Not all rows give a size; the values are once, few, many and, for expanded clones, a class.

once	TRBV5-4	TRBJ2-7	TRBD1	TGTGCCAGCAGCCAAAGGACAGGGAAGGAGTACTTC	CASSQRTGKEYF
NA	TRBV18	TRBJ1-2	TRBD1	TGTGCCAGCTCACCAGGGACAGTAAACTATGGCTACACCTTC	CASSPGTVNYGYTF
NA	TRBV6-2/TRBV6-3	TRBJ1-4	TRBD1	TGTGCCAGCAGTACACAGGGGAAAAAACTGTTTTTT	CASSTQGKKLFF
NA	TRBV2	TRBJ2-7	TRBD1	TGTGCCAGCAGTGCTGACAGGGGCTACGAGCAGTACTTC	CASSADRGYEQYF
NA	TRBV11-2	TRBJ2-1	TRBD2	TGTGCCAGCAGCTTAGTCCGACTAGCGGGGTCAATTGAGCAGTTCTTC	CASSLVRLAGSIEQFF
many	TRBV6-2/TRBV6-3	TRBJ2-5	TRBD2	TGTGCCAGCAGTCGTCGGGAGGTCCAAGAGACCCAGTACTTC	CASSRREVQETQYF
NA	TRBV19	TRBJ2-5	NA	TGTGCCAGTAGTAGGGCAGAAGGAGAGACCCAGTACTTC	CASSRAEGETQYF
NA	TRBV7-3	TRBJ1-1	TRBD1	TGTGCCAGCAGATCTCAGGGGGACACTGAAGCTTTCTTT	CASRSQGDTEAFF
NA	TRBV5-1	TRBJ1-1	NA	TGCGCCAGCAGCTTTGTAGGGACAATTGAAGCTTTCTTT	CASSFVGTIEAFF
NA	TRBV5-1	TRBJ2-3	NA	TGCGCCAGCAGCTTGTACGTCAGGTCAGATACGCAGTATTTT	CASSLYVRSDTQYF
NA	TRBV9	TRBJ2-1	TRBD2	TGTGCCAGCTCCCCCGGGACTAGCGAATACGGGGAGCAGTTCTTC	CASSPGTSEYGEQFF
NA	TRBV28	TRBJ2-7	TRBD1	TGTGCCAGCAGTTCGACAGGGATCGGGGCTTACGAGCAGTACTTC	CASSSTGIGAYEQYF
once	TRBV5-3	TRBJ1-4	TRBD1	TGTGCCAGAAGCCGTACCGGGACAGGGAATGAAAAACTGTTTTTT	CARSRTGTGNEKLFF
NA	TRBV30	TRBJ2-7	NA	TGTGCCTGGAGTCGCGGGGACGTGGGGGAGCTCTACGAGCAGTACTTC	CAWSRGDVGELYEQYF
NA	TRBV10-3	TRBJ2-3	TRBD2	TGTGCCATCAGAAGGACTAGCGATGTGGATACGCAGTATTTT	CAIRRTSDVDTQYF
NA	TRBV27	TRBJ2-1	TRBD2	TGTGCCAGCAGTTTACGGGAGGGCAATGAGCAGTTCTTC	CASSLREGNEQFF
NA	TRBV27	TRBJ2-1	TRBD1	TGTGCCAGCAGTCCACGGGACAGGGTCCTTCCCAATGAGCAGTTCTTC	CASSPRDRVLPNEQFF
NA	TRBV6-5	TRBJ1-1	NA	TGTGCCAGCACCCCTTTGGAGACGGGGAACACTGAAGCTTTCTTT	CASTPLETGNTEAFF
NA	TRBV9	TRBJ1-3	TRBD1	TGTGCCAGCAGCGTCGTACCCGGGACAGCGGGCTCTGGAAACACCATATATTTT	CASSVVPGTAGSGNTIYF
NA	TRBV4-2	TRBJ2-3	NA	TGTGCCAGCAGCCAAGAGGCAGGGCTGGGGACAGATACGCAGTATTTT	CASSQEAGLGTDTQYF
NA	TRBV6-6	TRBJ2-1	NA	TGTGCCAGCAGTCGATTTATCGGGAGTCCCCTAAACAATGAGCAGTTCTTC	CASSRFIGSPLNNEQFF
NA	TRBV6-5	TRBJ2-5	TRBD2	TGTGCCAGCAGGGTGGTAAGCGGGGACCAAGAGACCCAGTACTTC	CASRVVSGDQETQYF
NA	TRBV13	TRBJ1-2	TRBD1	TGTGCCAGCAGCTTATATGACAGGGACCTCTATGGCTACACCTTC	CASSLYDRDLYGYTF
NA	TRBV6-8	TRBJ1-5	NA	TGTGCCAGCAGTTACTCTCGGGAAGCGAGCAATCAGCCCCAGCATTTT	CASSYSREASNQPQHF
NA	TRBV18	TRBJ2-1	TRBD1	TGTGCCAGCTCACCACCGACAGGGAATGAGCAGTTCTTC	CASSPPTGNEQFF
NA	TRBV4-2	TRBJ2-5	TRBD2	TGTGCCAGCAGCCGCCGACTAGCTCAGGAACAAGAGACCCAGTACTTC	CASSRRLAQEQETQYF
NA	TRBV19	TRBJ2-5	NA	TGTGCCAGCCAACAGGGTGTGAGTCAAGAGACCCAGTACTTC	CASQQGVSQETQYF
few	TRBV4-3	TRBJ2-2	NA	TGCGCCAGCAGCCAACTAAGACAGTTTTTTTCGAACACCGGGGAGCTGTTTTTT	CASSQLRQFFSNTGELFF
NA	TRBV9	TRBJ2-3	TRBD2	TGTGCCAGCAGACGGGGACTAGCGAGCGGCTCGGTGTATTTT	CASRRGLASGSVYF
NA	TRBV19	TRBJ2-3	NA	TGTGCCAGTAGTATGATCGGGGGGCGGACAGATACGCAGTATTTT	CASSMIGGRTDTQYF
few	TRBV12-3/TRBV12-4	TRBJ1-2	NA	TGTGCCAGCAGACGGGGGGAAAATGACTACACCTTC	CASRRGENDYTF
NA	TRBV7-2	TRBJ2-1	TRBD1	TGTGCCAGCAGCCGGGACAGGGGATACAATGAGCAGTTCTTC	CASSRDRGYNEQFF
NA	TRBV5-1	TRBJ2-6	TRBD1	TGCGCCAGCAGCTTCCTAGGACAGGCCTCTGGGGCCAACGTCCTGACTTTC	CASSFLGQASGANVLTF
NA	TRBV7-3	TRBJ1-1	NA	TGTGCCAGCAGCTTAATGGCGGGAAGCGCTGAAGCTTTCTTT	CASSLMAGSAEAFF
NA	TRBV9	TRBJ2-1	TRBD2	TGTGCCAGCAGCGTAGTCGGGGGGAAACCGAGGGATGAGCAGTTCTTC	CASSVVGGKPRDEQFF
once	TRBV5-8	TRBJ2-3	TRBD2	TGTGCCAGCAGTCGGCTAGCGGCCTCAGATACGCAGTATTTT	CASSRLAASDTQYF
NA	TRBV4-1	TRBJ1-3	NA	TGCGCCAGCAGCCAAGATTATTCCGCCGGGGGAAACACCATATATTTT	CASSQDYSAGGNTIYF
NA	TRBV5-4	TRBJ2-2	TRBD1	TGTGCCAGCAGCACGGCCGGGACAGGGGGCACCGGGGAGCTGTTTTTT	CASSTAGTGGTGELFF
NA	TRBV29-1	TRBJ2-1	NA	TGCAGCGTTGAAAATCCCAGGGAAGATGAGCAGTTCTTC	CSVENPREDEQFF
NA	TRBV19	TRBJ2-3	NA	TGTGCCAGTAGTGTAAGAGTCACAGATACGCAGTATTTT	CASSVRVTDTQYF
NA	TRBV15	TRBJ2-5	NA	TGTGCCACCAGCGTGCGACAGAGAGAGACCCAGTACTTC	CATSVRQRETQYF
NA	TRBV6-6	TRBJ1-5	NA	TGTGCCAGCAGTTACTCGAACATCGATAGCAATCAGCCCCAGCATTTT	CASSYSNIDSNQPQHF
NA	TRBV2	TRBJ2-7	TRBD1	TGTGCCAGTACAGGGGATAGCTACGAGCAGTACTTC	CASTGDSYEQYF
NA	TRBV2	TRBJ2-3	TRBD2	TGTGCCAGCAAAGCGGGGAGCACAGATACGCAGTATTTT	CASKAGSTDTQYF
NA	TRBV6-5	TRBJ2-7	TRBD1	TGTGCCAGCAGTCGAGCCGGGACAGGGGTCTACGAGCAGTACTTC	CASSRAGTGVYEQYF
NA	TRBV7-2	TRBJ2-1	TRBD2	TGTGCCAGCAGCTTAGGGGGGACTAGCGGTAATGAGCAGTTCTTC	CASSLGGTSGNEQFF
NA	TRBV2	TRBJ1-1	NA	TGTGCCAGCAGGACGGACAGTTGGAACACTGAAGCTTTCTTT	CASRTDSWNTEAFF
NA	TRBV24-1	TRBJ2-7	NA	TGTGCCAACTCTCCGCGGGACTCATTCTCCTACGAGCAGTACTTC	CANSPRDSFSYEQYF
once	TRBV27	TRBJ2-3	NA	TGTGCCAGCAGCCTACGGGGTGACCCAGATACGCAGTATTTT	CASSLRGDPDTQYF
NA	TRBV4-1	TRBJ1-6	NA	TGCGCCAGCAGCCAATTACAGGGCAGGCGGTCACCCCTCCACTTT	CASSQLQGRRSPLHF
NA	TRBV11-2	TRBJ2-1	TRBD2	TGTGCCAGCAGCGTCCGCGTAGCGGGAGGGCCCAATGAGCAGTTCTTC	CASSVRVAGGPNEQFF
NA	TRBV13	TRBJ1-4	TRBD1	TGTGCCAGCAGCCAGGACAGGGATGAAAAACTGTTTTTT	CASSQDRDEKLFF
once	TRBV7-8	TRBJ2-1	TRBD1	TGTGCCAGCAGGACACACAGGGGGCCGGATGAGCAGTTCTTC	CASRTHRGPDEQFF
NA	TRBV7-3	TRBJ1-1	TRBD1	TGTGCCAGCAGGGGACAGGGAGGGGACACTGAAGCTTTCTTT	CASRGQGGDTEAFF
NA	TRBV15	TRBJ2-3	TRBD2	TGTGCCACCAGCAGAAGCAGCGGGAGGGTTCTAGATACGCAGTATTTT	CATSRSSGRVLDTQYF
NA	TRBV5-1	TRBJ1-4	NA	TGCGCCAGCAGCTTGACAGCAACTAATGAAAAACTGTTTTTT	CASSLTATNEKLFF
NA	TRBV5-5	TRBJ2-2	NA	TGTGCCAGCAGCTCCAGGGAGGAGAACACCGGGGAGCTGTTTTTT	CASSSREENTGELFF
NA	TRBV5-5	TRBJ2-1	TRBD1	TGTGCCAGCAGCTTGGAAGACAGGGGGACCTACTCCTACAATGAGCAGTTCTTC	CASSLEDRGTYSYNEQFF
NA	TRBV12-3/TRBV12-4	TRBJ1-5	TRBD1	TGTGCCAGCAGCACAGGGGAGGATCAGCCCCAGCATTTT	CASSTGEDQPQHF